This TCR beta chain was sequenced during a study of shared clonotypes between healthy human individuals (dated by TCRdb to 2020 to 2022). Background for the entire study: The cohort comprised a couple of women and three men aged 18 to 49 years. For each donor, CD4 naive and CD4 memory were each given three plates, CD8 naive was given two plates, and CD8 memory was given one plate. Different laboratories and diverse techniques were used to prepare libraries and sequence TCR repertoires, to increase sequencing depth and limit assay-specific biases. Between about 0.85 and 10 billion PBMCs per donor were obtained by leukapheresis. The study deeply sequenced blood TCR repertoires of about 5 healthy adults to estimate repertoire size and the extent of clonotype sharing between individuals. The paper's findings and limits, for the study overall: Estimated clonotype richness was generally larger for naive than for memory subsets. Sampling was restricted to blood, and TCR repertoires in tissue are likely to differ from TCR repertoires in blood. Compared with non-shared clonotypes, the clonotypes found in all four sorted-subset donors had higher generation probabilities. Pairwise subsampling led to the expectation that sequencing depth would affect the degree of clonotype sharing among donors. Rarefaction of sorted-subset datasets indicated incomplete sequencing despite the large sequencing depth. Because the study included only a small number of donors, the genetic and exposure-history diversity represented was limited. When several donors were compared, the shared fraction of clonotypes was around 5% for naive CD4, roughly 3.3% for naive CD8, 2.3% for memory CD4, and 0.35% to 0.5% for memory CD8.

CDR1 SGDLS and CDR2 YYNGEE were looked up in the germline V gene. V and J lose 0 bases and 4 bases, and a span of 7 bases separates them. Including cysteine and phenylalanine, the CDR3 has 13 amino acids. The retained sequence is limited to the CDR3, 39 bases, with the frame set at the first base. Using the deep immunoSEQ assay, TCR CDR3 regions were amplified from genomic DNA by multiplex PCR. Genomic DNA extracted from each cell subset was distributed evenly over all wells of several immunoSEQ 96-well plates, and each plate served as one replicate. For sorted subsets, around 200 ng genomic DNA, equal to tens of thousands of T cell genomes, was loaded into each replicate PCR. The purified libraries were quantified using a Qubit 3.0 fluorometer, sized with a Bioanalyzer 2100, and then quantified again using the KAPA Library Quantification kit. A separate single-read 150-cycle Illumina NextSeq 550 flow cell was used to sequence each immunoSEQ 96-well plate. The authors' pipeline ran thus. Because only junctional sequences without quality scores were contained in the immunoSEQ output, filtering matching that applied to full-length reads could not be performed. To assign V/J genes and CDR3, sequences were annotated against IMGT germline references using PyIR, a Python wrapper for IgBLAST v1.9. Reads were removed for weak V/J assignments (E-value above 1e-6), missing CDR3, stop codons, out-of-frame junctions, or ambiguous translated residues. V3J clonotypes were defined by identical inferred V gene, J gene, and CDR3 amino acid sequence. To compute the percentage overlap between repertoires, the number of shared unique clonotypes was divided by the size of the smaller repertoire. Three approaches were used to assess repertoire richness: RTK rarefaction, the Chao1 estimator, and Recon v2.1 estimates of unobserved clonotypes. For all TCRbeta clonotypes obtained by the gDNA method from a few donors, generation probabilities were computed with OLGA. The source is immuneACCESS, and TCRdb retained only in-frame sequences with V and J called. Part of the clones is not carried over; for the studies checked, unresolved V genes explain less than half of this, and the remainder is unexplained. V, J and clone size derive from that table, while D and trimming were established from the DNA sequence. A total of about 960,000 clones appear in this sample, around 80% of them only once. Clones ranked in the top ten supply over 1.3% of the sample.

There are a few counts of this clone. Its antigen target is currently unknown. No base qualities exist here, and no much larger clone lies one base off it. Healthy HIV-negative adults with no recently reported acute infections or vaccinations were included as donors. Only Caucasian adults living in Nashville, Tennessee, USA were represented among the donors. Magnetic negative selection was used to enrich CD4+ T cells, after which naive cells were positively selected on CD45RA and the negative fraction became the memory subset. Blood was collected by leukapheresis, and PBMCs were isolated by Ficoll-Histopaque density gradient centrifugation and then cryopreserved in liquid nitrogen vapor phase. Analytical flow cytometry was used to check the purity and quantity of each magnetically sorted T cell population. Genomic DNA was isolated from each sorted fraction and quantified by UV absorbance on a Nanodrop 2000c.

Sequenced material: memory CD4+ T cells sorted from blood. What this sample's cell subset or site label stands for: CD45RA-negative fraction. The clonotype comes from a man in his late teens or twenties in good health. The V gene is TRBV9 and the J gene is TRBJ1-1; no confident D gene assignment can be made. The nucleotides are TGTGCCAGCAGCGTAGCTATCGGCACTGAAGCTTTCTTT. This is translated as CASSVAIGTEAFF.